Shown below are 30 T cell receptor beta chains from a single sample sequenced in a study of T cell responses to AZD1222 COVID-19 vaccine. The assay was immunoSEQ multiplex PCR, and TCRdb's table has in-frame clones only and misses some. The sample holds over 130,000 clones; about 93% are singletons and the top ten take 3% to 3.5%. The sequencing here drew on peripheral blood, taken 28 days after the second AZD1222 dose. These receptors originate from an adult who received the AZD1222 COVID-19 vaccine.

This clone came up a few times. The gene calls are TRBV9 and TRBJ2-1; D uncertain. Trimming removed 0 bases at V and 2 bases at J, with 6 bases between. CDR1 and CDR2 (germline): SGDLS, YYNGEE. CDR3 length: 14 residues. For the CDR3, the DNA is TGTGCCAGCAGCGTAGAGATGCCCTACAATGAGCAGTTCTTC. This gives the protein CASSVEMPYNEQFF.

This chain uses TRBV19 with TRBJ2-3, with D perhaps matching TRBD2 (5 bases). CDR1 is LNHDA, CDR2 SQIVND, per germline (reference sequence). V lost 4 bases, J lost 0 bases, and 5 bases lay in between. The CDR3 sequence is 13 residues long. CDR3 DNA sequence: TGTGCCAGTAGTAGCGGGAGCACAGATACGCAGTATTTT. It encodes CASSSGSTDTQYF.

This chain connects TRBV7-9 to TRBJ1-4, with TRBD1 matching over 11 bases. The length of the CDR3 is 16 residues. The trim removed 2 bases at V and 6 bases at J, leaving 5 bases unmatched. CDR1 is SEHNR, CDR2 FQNEAQ, per germline (reference sequence). The CDR3 loop is CASSLRDRGEDEKLFF. The CDR3 DNA is TGTGCCAGCAGCTTAAGGGACAGGGGGGAGGATGAAAAACTGTTTTTT.

J is TRBJ1-6 and V is TRBV7-8, with no clear D. The germline CDR1 and CDR2 sequences are SGHVS and FQNEAQ. The ends were cut back, 5 bases at V and 9 bases at J, with 2 bases in the middle. CDR3 length: 10 residues. CDR3 coding DNA: TGTGCCAGCAGCCCTTCACCCCTCCACTTT. Protein: CASSPSPLHF.

The gene calls are TRBV27 and TRBJ1-5; TRBD1 is a possible D gene (5 bases). The V end lost 4 bases, the J end lost 1 base, and 14 bases lay between the germline ends. Germline CDR1 is MNHEY and CDR2 is SMNVEV (reference sequence). This CDR3 is built from 16 residues. The CDR3 sequence is CASSSHRDGSNQPQHF. The CDR3 DNA follows: TGTGCCAGCAGTTCCCACCGGGACGGAAGCAATCAGCCCCAGCATTTT.

In DNA, the CDR3 is TGTGCCAGCTCACGGGAAACATACGAGCAGTACTTC. Its translation is CASSRETYEQYF. The V gene is TRBV3-1 (or the pseudogene TRBV3-2), the J gene TRBJ2-7; D is possibly TRBD2 (5 bases). This CDR3 comprises 12 residues. Trimming removed 8 bases from V and 4 bases from J, with 12 bases in between. CDR1 and CDR2 from the germline V gene are LGHDT and YNNKEL (reference sequence).

The CDR3 nucleotides are TGTGCCAGCAGTTTATCCGGGACAACGGGTGGCTACACCTTC. Translated, it gives CASSLSGTTGGYTF. The chain links TRBV27 to TRBJ1-2, with D tentatively TRBD1 (6 bases). CDR1 is MNHEY, CDR2 SMNVEV, per germline (reference sequence). CDR3 length: 14 residues. Deletions cut 0 bases from V and 7 bases from J, with 12 bases between.

The V call is TRBV9, the J call TRBJ1-2; 10 bases agree with TRBD1. CDR3 length equals 14 residues. Per germline, CDR1 SGDLS and CDR2 YYNGEE. Trimming cost V 6 bases and J 6 bases; bases outside gene matches: 8. The CDR3 region is CASNRDRGRNGYTF. The CDR3 DNA sequence: TGTGCCAGCAACCGAGACAGGGGGCGGAATGGCTACACCTTC.

This chain connects TRBV14 to TRBJ1-2; D is ambiguous. This CDR3 is built from 16 residues. Looked up from germline, CDR1 is SGHDN and CDR2 is FVKESK. Trimming took 0 bases from V and 0 from J, leaving 11 bases between them. The CDR3 sequence is CASSQELPGANYGYTF. CDR3 sequence (DNA): TGTGCCAGCAGCCAAGAATTACCGGGAGCTAACTATGGCTACACCTTC.

The J gene is TRBJ2-1, the V gene TRBV7-8; 14 positions match TRBD2. Germline CDR1 is SGHVS and CDR2 is FQNEAQ. With 1 base clipped from V and 8 bases from J, the junction kept 4 bases outside the gene matches. The CDR3 sequence is 16 residues long. The CDR3 DNA sequence: TGTGCCAGCAGCTTAGGGACTAGCGGGGGGCCGGATGAGCAGTTCTTC. This translates into CASSLGTSGGPDEQFF.

V gene TRBV3-1 (or the pseudogene TRBV3-2) combines with J gene TRBJ2-1; possibly TRBD2 for D (6 bases). Germline V gene data show CDR1 as LGHDT and CDR2 as YNNKEL (reference sequence). The CDR3 runs 16 residues. The V end was cut by 3 bases, the J end by 10 bases, with 22 bases between. This CDR3 is CASSHEPGVSSGEQFF. The CDR3 nucleotides are TGTGCCAGCAGCCATGAGCCGGGAGTAAGTTCCGGGGAGCAGTTCTTC.

Of note for this clone: The sample contains more than one DNA sequence encoding this CDR3. V is TRBV12-5 and J is TRBJ1-5; D gene ambiguous. The germline CDR1 and CDR2 sequences are LGHNT and FRNRAP. The V end was cut by 3 bases, the J end by 4 bases, with 1 base between. The CDR3 has 11 residues. The CDR3 loop reads CASGFNQPQHF. The CDR3 coding sequence is TGTGCTAGTGGTTTTAATCAGCCCCAGCATTTT.

The chain links TRBV29-1 to TRBJ2-7, with 13 nucleotides matching TRBD2. V dropped 4 bases and J dropped 6; count of bases not matched to a gene: 6. The CDR3 sequence is 14 residues long. The germline CDR1 and CDR2 sequences are SQVTM and ANQGSEA. The CDR3 spells CSVGLAGGSGEQYF. Here the CDR3 DNA reads TGCAGCGTTGGACTAGCGGGAGGTTCGGGCGAGCAGTACTTC.

The chain joins TRBV5-6 to TRBJ2-7; 8 nucleotides agree with TRBD1. The trim removed 0 bases at V and 6 bases at J, leaving 8 bases unmatched. The length of the CDR3 is 15 residues. Germline values: CDR1 SGHDT, CDR2 YYEEEE. This CDR3 reads CASSLGSGGTTEQYF. The CDR3 DNA sequence: TGTGCCAGCAGCTTGGGGTCAGGGGGCACTACCGAGCAGTACTTC.

The chain uses TRBV27 and TRBJ1-1; no clear D. The V gene lost 3 bases and the J gene lost 1 base, with 6 bases spanning the gap. The CDR3 consists of 13 residues. Germline V gene lookup returns CDR1 MNHEY and CDR2 SMNVEV (reference sequence). CDR3 amino acids: CASSFRANTEAFF. The CDR3 nucleotides read TGTGCCAGCAGTTTTCGCGCGAACACTGAAGCTTTCTTT.

This clone was seen a few times. The rearrangement joins TRBV6-5 to TRBJ2-1; 7 bases are shared with TRBD2. Looked up from germline, CDR1 is MNHEY and CDR2 is SVGAGI. CDR3 length: 16 residues. V dropped 2 bases and J dropped 4; count of bases not matched to a gene: 8. The CDR3 spells CASSYPGTTDYNEQFF. CDR3 sequence (DNA): TGTGCCAGCAGTTACCCGGGGACTACAGATTACAATGAGCAGTTCTTC.

J is TRBJ2-1 and V is TRBV2; 12 bases map to TRBD2. Per the germline V gene, CDR1 is SNHLY and CDR2 is FYNNEI. This CDR3 contains 20 residues. V shed 4 bases, J shed 2 bases, and the junction held 15 bases outside the gene matches. The CDR3 here is CASSVFSGTSGRGTYNEQFF. The DNA of the CDR3 is TGTGCCAGCAGTGTTTTTTCCGGGACTAGCGGGCGAGGGACCTACAATGAGCAGTTCTTC.

Remarks on this clone: Other DNA variants within this sample encode the same CDR3. The chain has TRBV5-1 and TRBJ1-1, with D perhaps TRBD1 (6 bases). This CDR3 contains 15 residues. Germline lookup yields CDR1 SGHRS and CDR2 YFSETQ. The V gene lost 0 bases and the J gene lost 2 bases, with 11 bases spanning the gap. CDR3 nucleotide sequence: TGCGCCAGCAGCTTGGGAGGCAGGGGAAACACTGAAGCTTTCTTT. Protein sequence: CASSLGGRGNTEAFF.

This clone has just one count. CDR3 coding DNA: TGTGCCAGCAGCTTATCACACACAGGGGAGGCTAATGAAAAACTGTTTTTT. Translating it yields CASSLSHTGEANEKLFF. The chain joins TRBV7-9 to TRBJ1-4; 7 nucleotides line up with TRBD1. Germline assignment: CDR1 SEHNR and CDR2 FQNEAQ (reference sequence). V lost 2 bases to trimming and J lost 3 bases; unmatched junction nucleotides: 9. The CDR3 has 17 residues.

The gene calls are TRBV14 and TRBJ1-1; 7 bases line up with TRBD1. Germline V lookup: CDR1 SGHDN, CDR2 FVKESK. The V segment lost 4 bases and the J segment 0 bases; nucleotides outside the gene matches: 11. The CDR3 runs to 17 residues. This chain's CDR3 is CASSLRDRDSMNTEAFF. CDR3 sequence (DNA): TGTGCCAGCAGCCTTCGGGACAGAGACTCTATGAACACTGAAGCTTTCTTT.

The genes are TRBV10-3 and TRBJ2-7, with a tentative D call TRBD2 (5 bases). Germline V gene data show CDR1 as ENHRY and CDR2 as SYGVKD. The CDR3 is made up of 13 amino acids. Trimming stripped 6 bases from V and 3 bases from J, with 12 bases between. The CDR3 nucleotides read TGTGCCATCAGCTCGGACTCGAGCTACGAGCAGTACTTC. Its protein product is CAISSDSSYEQYF.

This clone was seen once. The rearrangement links TRBV2 to TRBJ1-5, with D possibly TRBD1 on 5 matching bases. Germline V gene data show CDR1 as SNHLY and CDR2 as FYNNEI. The CDR3 sequence is 13 residues long. With 7 bases removed from V and 5 bases from J, the gap between germline ends came to 12 bases. The CDR3 sequence: CASILDSDQPQHF. Here the CDR3 DNA reads TGTGCCAGCATTCTCGACAGTGATCAGCCCCAGCATTTT.

This clone appeared a few times. V and J are TRBV28 and TRBJ2-7, with 9 bases aligning to TRBD2. The germline V gene has CDR1 MDHEN and CDR2 SYDVKM. The CDR3 has 15 amino acids. Trimming removed 2 bases from V and 0 bases from J; junction bases left unmatched: 2. This CDR3 is CASSLLAGSSYEQYF. The CDR3 DNA reads TGTGCCAGCAGTTTACTAGCGGGATCCTCCTACGAGCAGTACTTC.

The chain uses TRBV5-4 and TRBJ2-7, with D possibly TRBD2 on 6 matching bases. From germline, CDR1 is SGHNT and CDR2 YYREEE (reference sequence). V was shortened by 3 bases and J by 4 bases, with 17 bases between the two germline ends. The CDR3 sequence is 15 residues long. CDR3 nucleotide sequence: TGTGCCAGCAGCTCTTCGGTCGGGAGTAGTTACGAGCAGTACTTC. This sequence encodes CASSSSVGSSYEQYF.

In its sample, this clone was seen once. The chain employs TRBV5-1 and TRBJ1-3; perhaps TRBD1 as D (6 bases). Trimming cost V 1 base and J 0 bases, with 8 bases left between them. Germline CDR1 reads SGHRS; CDR2 reads YFSETQ. The CDR3 loop spans 15 amino acids. The DNA of the CDR3 is TGCGCCAGCAGCTTGCAGGGGCCCTCTGGAAACACCATATATTTT. Protein: CASSLQGPSGNTIYF.

The chain carries TRBV28 and TRBJ2-1; no reliable D call. With 4 bases removed from V and 5 bases from J, the gap between germline ends came to 0 bases. Germline lookup yields CDR1 MDHEN and CDR2 SYDVKM. There are 10 residues in the CDR3. The CDR3 loop is CASSYNEQFF. The CDR3 DNA follows: TGTGCCAGCAGTTACAATGAGCAGTTCTTC.

The chain uses TRBV9 and TRBJ1-2; tentative D call: TRBD1 (5 bases). Trimming took off 4 bases at V and 7 bases at J, with 17 bases between the two ends. The CDR3 loop spans 14 amino acids. CDR1 is SGDLS and CDR2 is YYNGEE in the germline V gene. CDR3 nucleotide sequence: TGTGCCAGCAGCCCCGGGACCGACCCTTTTGGCTACACCTTC. This codes for CASSPGTDPFGYTF.

The rearrangement links TRBV19 to TRBJ1-2; D unclear. Germline V gives CDR1 LNHDA, CDR2 SQIVND (reference sequence). The CDR3 is 12 residues long. V was clipped by 5 bases and J by 4 bases, with 8 bases between them. The CDR3 DNA is TGTGCCAGTAGTCCACCGATCTATGGCTACACCTTC. Its protein product is CASSPPIYGYTF.

CDR3 in amino acids: CATSSRAGAYEKLFF. CDR3 nucleotide sequence: TGTGCCACCAGCAGTCGGGCAGGGGCTTACGAAAAACTGTTTTTT. This chain connects TRBV15 to TRBJ1-4, with a weak D call TRBD1 (6 bases). The V and J ends lost 3 bases and 8 bases respectively, with 16 bases between them. Germline-derived CDR1 and CDR2 are LNHNV and YYDKDF (reference sequence). This CDR3 region has 15 residues.

The chain combines TRBV13 with TRBJ1-1; D gene uncertain. Germline loops: CDR1 PRHDT, CDR2 FYEKMQ (reference sequence). The CDR3 loop spans 13 amino acids. V lost 2 bases, J lost 0 bases, and 4 bases lay in between. The CDR3 bases are TGTGCCAGCAGCTTATCACTGAACACTGAAGCTTTCTTT. Residues: CASSLSLNTEAFF. Supplemented by reference TRBV13 and TRBJ1-1, the full variable domain reads AAGVIQSPRHLIKEKRETATLKCYPIPRHDTVYWYQQGPGQDPQFLISFYEKMQSDKGSIPDRFSAQQFSDYHSELNMSSLELGDSALYFCASSLSLNTEAFFGQGTRLTVV.